This T cell receptor (beta chain) was observed in a study of blood T cell repertoires in COVID-19. Study information: Sources were T cells, B-cell-depleted T cells, or PBMCs; the material itself was cDNA or gDNA.

On this clone itself: One end of the junction varies from germline; a read error may be responsible.

Per the original methods: The authors estimated nucleated cell counts from reference gene primer amplification. Measured with immunoSEQ multiplex PCR; TCRdb has only the in-frame clones, and not every one. Clone size and the V and J calls come from that table; the DNA yielded D and trimming. The table records under 400,000 clones, just over 85% of them present only once. Per germline, CDR1 SNHLY and CDR2 FYNNEI. The CDR3 totals 17 residues. Participant age was roughly 18 to 95 years, and participants resided in roughly 25 US areas. Allocation to cohorts depended on clinical history reported by the participants.

This sequence was found in a middle-aged woman with acute COVID-19. The gene calls are TRBV2 and TRBJ2-3, with 8 positions matching TRBD2. Sequenced sample: PBMCs or T cells enriched from blood (not recorded which). The CDR3 nucleotides are TGTGCCAGCAGAGAGCCTAGGTTTAGCGGGACTACGTATACGCAATATTTT. The encoded protein is CASREPRFSGTTYTQYF.